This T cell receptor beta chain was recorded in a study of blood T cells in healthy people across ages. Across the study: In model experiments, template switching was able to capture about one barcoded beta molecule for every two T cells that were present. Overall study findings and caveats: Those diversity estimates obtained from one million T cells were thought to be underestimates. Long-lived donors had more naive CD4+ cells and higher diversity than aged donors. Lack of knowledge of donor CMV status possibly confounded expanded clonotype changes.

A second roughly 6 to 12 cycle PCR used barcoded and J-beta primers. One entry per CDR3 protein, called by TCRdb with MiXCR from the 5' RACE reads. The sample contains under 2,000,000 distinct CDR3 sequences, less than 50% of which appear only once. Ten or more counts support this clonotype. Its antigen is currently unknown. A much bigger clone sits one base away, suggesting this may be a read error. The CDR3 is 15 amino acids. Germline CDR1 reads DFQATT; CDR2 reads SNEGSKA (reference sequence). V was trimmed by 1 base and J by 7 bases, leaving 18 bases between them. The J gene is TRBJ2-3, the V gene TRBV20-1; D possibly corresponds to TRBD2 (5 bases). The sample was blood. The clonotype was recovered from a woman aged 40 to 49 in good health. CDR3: CSARAGRGIPYTQYF. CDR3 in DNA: TGCAGTGCTAGAGCCGGCCGAGGGATCCCCTATACGCAGTATTTT.